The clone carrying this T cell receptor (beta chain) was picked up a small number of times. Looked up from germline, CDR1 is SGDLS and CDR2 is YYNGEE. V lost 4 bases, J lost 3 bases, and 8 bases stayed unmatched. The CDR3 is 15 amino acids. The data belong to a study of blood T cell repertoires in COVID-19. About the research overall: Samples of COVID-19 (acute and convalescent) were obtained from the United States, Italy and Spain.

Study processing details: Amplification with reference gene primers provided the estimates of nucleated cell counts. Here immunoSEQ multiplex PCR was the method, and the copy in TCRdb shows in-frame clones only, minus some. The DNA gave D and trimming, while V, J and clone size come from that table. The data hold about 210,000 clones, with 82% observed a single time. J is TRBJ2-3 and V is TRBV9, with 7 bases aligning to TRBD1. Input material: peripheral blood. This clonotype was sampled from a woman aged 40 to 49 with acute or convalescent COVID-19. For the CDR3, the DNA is TGTGCCAGCAGCCCGGGACAGCCAAAGACAGATACGCAGTATTTT. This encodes CASSPGQPKTDTQYF.